The present entry profiles one T cell receptor (beta chain) with its context. What it binds is not known. The V and J ends lost 5 bases and 3 bases, in that order; junction bases with no gene match: 3. Germline assignment: CDR1 MNHNS and CDR2 SASEGT. The CDR3 is made up of 13 amino acids. This record belongs to a study of shared clonotypes between healthy human individuals. Study at large: CD8 memory received one plate per donor, CD8 naive two, CD4 memory three and CD4 naive three.

Sequenced by immunoSEQ multiplex PCR; TCRdb stores in-frame clones only, minus some. The sample has some 2,000,000 clones, roughly 96% seen once; the top ten hold 0.13%. Donors comprised only Caucasian adults living in Nashville, Tennessee. Study results and limitations: It was the few donors that limited the genetic and exposure-history diversity represented. Relative to clonotypes present in all four donors, those not shared had lower generation probabilities.

The V and J genes are TRBV6-1 and TRBJ2-7; 8 bases fit TRBD2. Sequencing was done on a sample of naive CD4+ T cells sorted from blood. As for subset: CD45RA+ positively selected. The TCR sequence derives from a man aged 18 to 30 in good health. CDR3 sequence reads: CASSNGGGYEQYF. DNA for the CDR3: TGTGCCAGCAGTAACGGGGGGGGCTACGAGCAGTACTTC.